Presented here are 24 T cell receptor beta chains from one specimen sequenced in a study of beta chain features in type 1 diabetes (dated by TCRdb to 2016 to 2019). Antigens of these TCRs are unknown. Library preparation was by the immunoSEQ multiplex PCR assay. The entire amount of isolated RNA was reverse transcribed using the High Capacity cDNA Reverse Transcription Kit, so the sequenced TCRB transcripts were expressed ones. In TCRdb, the immuneACCESS table is reduced to in-frame sequences with V and J assigned. These tables do not hold every clone; where another copy was compared, an unresolved V gene accounts for under half, and the others remain unexplained. This sample holds a few hundred thousand clones; roughly 13% were observed only once. The ten largest clones capture roughly 0.015% of the sample. Broader findings and caveats from the paper: Type 1 diabetes patients showed a moderate but significant shortening of TCRB CDR3 length in all four CD4+ subsets.

Material for sequencing was naive CD4+ T cells from blood. The sample's cell subset or site, from its label and the paper: true naive CD4+ T cells. These receptors originate from a woman aged 18-30 years with type 1 diabetes.

This clone was counted once. This rearrangement joins TRBV13 to TRBJ2-7; TRBD1 is a possible D gene (5 bases). CDR3 size: 13 residues. The germline V gene has CDR1 PRHDT and CDR2 FYEKMQ (reference sequence). V dropped 2 bases and J dropped 4 bases, with 9 bases sitting between them. The CDR3 nucleotides read TGTGCCAGCAGCTTAAGGTCAGGGTACGAGCAGTACGTC. Its protein product is CASSLRSGYEQYV.

The V call is TRBV30, the J call TRBJ2-3; unclear D gene. Germline CDR1 GTSNPN, CDR2 SVGIG (reference sequence). V was trimmed by 4 bases and J by 2 bases, leaving 10 bases between them. The length of the CDR3 is 13 residues. The CDR3 DNA follows: TGTGCCTGGAAGAGACTTCCCACAGATACGCAGTATTTT. Protein sequence: CAWKRLPTDTQYF.

The gene calls are TRBV6-5 and TRBJ2-1, with TRBD2 matching over 7 bases. The germline V gene has CDR1 MNHEY and CDR2 SVGAGI. There are 13 residues in the CDR3. After removal of 6 bases from V and 9 bases from J, the junction contained 8 bases not matched to a gene. This CDR3 is CASRRDYPGEQFF. The CDR3 coding sequence is TGTGCCAGCAGGAGGGACTACCCGGGTGAGCAGTTCTTC.

The chain has TRBV7-2 and TRBJ2-1; 9 bases fit TRBD1. Germline values: CDR1 SGHTA, CDR2 FQGNSA. Unmatched junction bases numbered 6, after V lost 5 bases and J lost 4 bases. CDR3 length: 15 amino acids. The CDR3 spells CASSRTGTGYNEQFF. The DNA of the CDR3 is TGTGCCAGCAGCCGAACCGGGACAGGGTACAATGAGCAGTTCTTC.

This clone occurred a few times. This sequence joins TRBV25-1 and TRBJ2-1; 14 positions match TRBD2. This CDR3 has 18 residues. In germline, CDR1 is MGHDK, CDR2 SYGVNS. The J segment lost 5 bases and the V segment lost 1 base, leaving 7 bases of the junction unmatched. CDR3 nucleotide sequence: TGTGCCAGCAGTGAATTTGGCAAGGGACTAGCGGGGGACAATGAGCAGTTCTTC. Translated: CASSEFGKGLAGDNEQFF. Filled out from reference TRBV25-1 and TRBJ2-1, the complete variable domain reads EADIYQTPRYLVIGTGKKITLECSQTMGHDKMYWYQQDPGMELHLIHYSYGVNSTEKGDLSSESTVSRIRTEHFPLTLESARPSHTSQYLCASSEFGKGLAGDNEQFFGPGTRLTVL.

This clone turned up a few times. DNA for the CDR3: TGTGCCAGCAGCTTAGCCTCCGGGAGGGGCGATGAGCAGTTCTTC. This codes for CASSLASGRGDEQFF. The chain couples TRBV7-2 to TRBJ2-1; TRBD2 agrees at 8 bases. Germline-derived CDR1 and CDR2 are SGHTA and FQGNSA. The CDR3 is made up of 15 amino acids. V was clipped by 0 bases and J by 8 bases; unmatched bases: 6. Full variable domain (missing parts from reference TRBV7-2 and TRBJ2-1): GAGVSQSPSNKVTEKGKDVELRCDPISGHTALYWYRQSLGQGLEFLIYFQGNSAPDKSGLPSDRFSAERTGGSVSTLTIQRTQQEDSAVYLCASSLASGRGDEQFFGPGTRLTVL.

This clone was seen a handful of times. This sequence joins TRBV19 and TRBJ1-1; 9 bases fit TRBD1. CDR3 length equals 13 residues. Germline V gene data show CDR1 as LNHDA and CDR2 as SQIVND (reference sequence). Germline trimming cut 9 bases from V and 3 bases from J; bases unmatched to any gene: 5. DNA for the CDR3: TGTGCCAGCCATCGGGACAGGGACACTGAAGCTTTCTTT. Protein: CASHRDRDTEAFF.

This clone has just a few counts. The chain has TRBV4-2 and TRBJ2-5; 7 bases match TRBD1. Germline V gives CDR1 LGHNA, CDR2 YNFKEQ. This CDR3 is built from 14 residues. Trimming removed 4 bases from V and 5 bases from J; junction bases left unmatched: 7. CDR3 sequence reads: CASSPRQGPETQYF. The CDR3, as DNA: TGTGCCAGCAGCCCCAGACAGGGTCCGGAGACCCAGTACTTC.

The chain joins TRBV5-1 to TRBJ2-1; 8 nucleotides agree with TRBD1. CDR1 is SGHRS, CDR2 YFSETQ, per germline. The J segment lost 9 bases and the V segment lost 4 bases, leaving 6 bases of the junction unmatched. There are 13 residues in the CDR3. CDR3 region: CASSADRAGEQFF. Written as DNA, the CDR3 is TGCGCCAGCAGCGCGGACAGGGCAGGTGAGCAGTTCTTC. Variable domain in full (rest from reference TRBV5-1 and TRBJ2-1): KAGVTQTPRYLIKTRGQQVTLSCSPISGHRSVSWYQQTPGQGLQFLFEYFSETQRNKGNFPGRFSGRQFSNSRSEMNVSTLELGDSALYLCASSADRAGEQFFGPGTRLTVL.

This clone was seen a few times. The V call is TRBV28, the J call TRBJ2-7; 9 bases agree with TRBD2. After removal of 3 bases from V and 1 base from J, the junction contained 10 bases not matched to a gene. CDR1 and CDR2 from the germline V gene are MDHEN and SYDVKM. The CDR3 runs 17 residues. CDR3 sequence reads: CASSFRGWGLASYEQYF. CDR3 nucleotide sequence: TGTGCCAGCAGTTTCCGCGGATGGGGACTAGCATCCTACGAGCAGTACTTC. Based on the CDR3 plus reference TRBV28 and TRBJ2-7, the full variable domain is DVKVTQSSRYLVKRTGEKVFLECVQDMDHENMFWYRQDPGLGLRLIYFSYDVKMKEKGDIPEGYSVSREKKERFSLILESASTNQTSMYLCASSFRGWGLASYEQYFGPGTRLTVT.

The chain has TRBV30 and TRBJ2-1, with 7 bases identical to TRBD2. CDR1 is GTSNPN, CDR2 SVGIG, per germline (reference sequence). J was trimmed by 3 bases and V by 4 bases; bases with no gene match: 12. This CDR3 has 16 amino acids. Here the CDR3 DNA reads TGTGCCTGGAAGCGGGAAAGGGTAGCCTACTACAATGAGCAGTTCTTC. This codes for CAWKRERVAYYNEQFF.

Note on this clone: Mismatch with germline at one junction end may stem from a read error. The sample contains more than one DNA sequence encoding this CDR3. The V gene is TRBV30, the J gene TRBJ1-1, with D uncertain. The CDR3 is made up of 11 amino acids. Looked up from germline, CDR1 is GTSNPN and CDR2 is SVGIG (reference sequence). The CDR3, as DNA: TGTGCTTGGAATAAGAACACTGAAGCTTTCTTT. The encoded protein is CAWNKNTEAFF.

This clone turned up a few times. The chain uses TRBV27 and TRBJ2-5, with TRBD1 matching 9 bases. The length of the CDR3 is 15 residues. From germline, CDR1 is MNHEY and CDR2 SMNVEV (reference sequence). The ends lost 6 bases at V and 5 bases at J; junction bases unmatched: 10. The CDR3 loop is CASSLQGAPWETQYF. The CDR3 DNA follows: TGTGCCAGCAGCTTACAGGGGGCGCCTTGGGAGACCCAGTACTTC.

The chain couples TRBV28 to TRBJ2-7; 9 bases match TRBD1. Germline loops: CDR1 MDHEN, CDR2 SYDVKM. CDR3 length: 17 amino acids. V was pared by 3 bases and J by 3 bases, with 12 bases of the junction left unmatched. The CDR3: CASSLALRDRAYYEQYF. CDR3 sequence (DNA): TGTGCCAGCAGTTTGGCCCTCCGGGACAGGGCCTACTACGAGCAGTACTTC.

This clone was seen a few times. The rearrangement uses TRBV2 and TRBJ1-5; D gene unclear. The germline V and J ends were trimmed by 8 bases and 5 bases, with 16 bases remaining between them. Looked up from germline, CDR1 is SNHLY and CDR2 is FYNNEI. This CDR3 is 14 amino acids long. CDR3 protein: CASQTSAGYQPQHF. As DNA, the CDR3 is TGTGCCAGCCAGACCTCCGCGGGATATCAGCCCCAGCATTTT.

This clone was counted between two and nine times. The rearrangement joins TRBV18 to TRBJ2-2; TRBD2 matches at 10 bases. The CDR3 covers 16 residues. Per germline, CDR1 KGHSH and CDR2 LQKENI. The V segment lost 3 bases and the J segment 0 bases; nucleotides outside the gene matches: 1. The CDR3 DNA follows: TGTGCCAGCTCACCGACTAGCGGGTCGAACACCGGGGAGCTGTTTTTT. Encoded protein: CASSPTSGSNTGELFF.

This CDR3 reads CASSPKTGEGYTF. The DNA for the CDR3 is TGTGCCAGCTCACCTAAGACAGGGGAGGGCTACACCTTC. The chain links TRBV18 to TRBJ1-2; 8 nucleotides align to TRBD1. Trimming at V came to 3 bases and at J to 8 bases, leaving 5 bases not matched to a gene. Germline values: CDR1 KGHSH, CDR2 LQKENI. This CDR3 has 13 residues.

This chain connects TRBV11-3 to TRBJ2-1; 8 nucleotides line up with TRBD2. This CDR3 is 15 amino acids long. The V segment lost 1 base and the J segment 7 bases; nucleotides outside the gene matches: 6. Germline values: CDR1 SGHNT, CDR2 YENEEA. For the CDR3, the DNA is TGTGCCAGCAGCTTAGGTGAACTAGCGGCGAATGAGCAGTTCTTC. Its translation: CASSLGELAANEQFF.

This clone occurred a few times. The genes are TRBV19 and TRBJ2-1; 7 nucleotides line up with TRBD2. The V gene end was trimmed by 1 base and the J gene end by 6 bases; junction bases not matched to a gene: 9. CDR1 and CDR2 from the germline V gene are LNHDA and SQIVND (reference sequence). This CDR3 contains 16 residues. CDR3 DNA: TGTGCCAGTAGTATAGCCCGGCGGGAGTGGGGCAATGAGCAGTTCTTC. As protein: CASSIARREWGNEQFF.

The rearrangement links TRBV19 to TRBJ2-2; perhaps TRBD1 as D (6 bases). V lost 1 base and J lost 1, with 13 bases in between. The CDR3 has 17 amino acids. Germline V gene data show CDR1 as LNHDA and CDR2 as SQIVND (reference sequence). The chain's CDR3 is CASSIGPGDQNTGELFF. The CDR3 coding sequence is TGTGCCAGTAGTATAGGCCCAGGGGACCAGAACACCGGGGAGCTGTTTTTT.

This clone was recorded a few times. The CDR3 sequence: CASTLGTSGPTDTQYF. DNA for the CDR3: TGTGCCAGCACCCTAGGGACTAGCGGGCCCACAGATACGCAGTATTTT. The rearrangement joins TRBV7-9 to TRBJ2-3; TRBD2 aligns across 12 bases. From germline, CDR1 is SEHNR and CDR2 FQNEAQ (reference sequence). Trimming took 7 bases from V and 2 from J; bases not matched to a gene: 7. This CDR3 region has 16 residues. Based on the CDR3 plus reference TRBV7-9 and TRBJ2-3, the full variable domain is DTGVSQNPRHKITKRGQNVTFRCDPISEHNRLYWYRQTLGQGPEFLTYFQNEAQLEKSRLLSDRFSAERPKGSFSTLEIQRTEQGDSAMYLCASTLGTSGPTDTQYFGPGTRLTVL.

The chain links TRBV7-9 to TRBJ2-3; 8 nucleotides align to TRBD1. The V segment lost 0 bases and the J segment 4 bases; nucleotides outside the gene matches: 9. The CDR3 totals 17 residues. Germline V CDR1 and CDR2: SEHNR, FQNEAQ (reference sequence). Here the CDR3 DNA reads TGTGCCAGCAGCTTAGCTCGGAATCAGGGGGCCCCAGATACGCAGTATTTT. Residues: CASSLARNQGAPDTQYF.

This clone was observed a few times. The V gene is TRBV5-6, the J gene TRBJ2-1; no firm D call. The germline gives CDR1 SGHDT, CDR2 YYEEEE. The CDR3 sequence is 17 residues long. Trimming pared 1 base from V and 0 bases from J, leaving 14 bases between. The CDR3 DNA follows: TGTGCCAGCAGCTTGTTCCTTTCGGCTAGCTCCTACAATGAGCAGTTCTTC. Residues: CASSLFLSASSYNEQFF.

Only a few counts were recorded for this clone. The J gene is TRBJ1-2, the V gene TRBV5-4; no firm D call. V shed 4 bases and J shed 4 bases, with 11 bases lying between them. The germline CDR1 and CDR2 sequences are SGHNT and YYREEE (reference sequence). The CDR3 consists of 13 residues. The CDR3 is CASSLDGSYGYTF. CDR3 DNA sequence: TGTGCCAGCAGCCTGGACGGTTCCTATGGCTACACCTTC.